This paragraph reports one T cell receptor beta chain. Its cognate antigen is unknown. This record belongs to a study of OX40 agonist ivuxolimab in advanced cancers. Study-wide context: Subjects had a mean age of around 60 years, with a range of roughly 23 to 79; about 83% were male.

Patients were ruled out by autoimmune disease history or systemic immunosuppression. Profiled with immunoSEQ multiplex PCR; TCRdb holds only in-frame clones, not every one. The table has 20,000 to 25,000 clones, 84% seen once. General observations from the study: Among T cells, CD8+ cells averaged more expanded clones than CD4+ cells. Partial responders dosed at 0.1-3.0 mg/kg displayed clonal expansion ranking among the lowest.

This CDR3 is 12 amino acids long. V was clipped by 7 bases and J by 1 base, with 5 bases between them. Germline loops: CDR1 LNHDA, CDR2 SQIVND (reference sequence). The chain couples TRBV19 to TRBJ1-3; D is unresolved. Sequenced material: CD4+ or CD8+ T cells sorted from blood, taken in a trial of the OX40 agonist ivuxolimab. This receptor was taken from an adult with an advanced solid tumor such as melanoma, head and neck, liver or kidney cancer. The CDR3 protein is CASTRSGNTIYF. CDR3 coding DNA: TGTGCCAGTACAAGGTCTGGAAACACCATATATTTT.